The source of this T cell receptor beta chain is a study of Ad26.COV2.S vaccination and SARS-CoV-2 variants (dated by TCRdb to the early 2020s). About the study as a whole: The specificity and breadth of SARS-CoV-2-reactive T cell receptors after Ad26.COV2.S vaccination were assessed by TCRbeta repertoire sequencing. The TCR-sequenced set comprised around 30 samples: roughly 19 Ad26.COV2.S vaccine recipients, 5 placebo recipients and 8 SARS-CoV-2 convalescent individuals. Overall study results and their limits: Spike-specific TCR breadth was higher in Ad26.COV2.S recipients than in placebo recipients (P = 0.0014). Substantial breadth of spike-specific CD8+ and CD4+ T cell responses was reported after vaccination. Vaccine and placebo recipients had similar non-spike TCR breadth, a finding consistent with the vaccine containing only spike. The authors noted that total T cell responses may have been underestimated by the TCR breadth and depth analyses.

Taken from the germline V gene, the CDR1 and CDR2 loops are SNHLY and FYNNEI. From the cysteine up to the phenylalanine, the CDR3 has a length of 16 residues. Of all the DNA, just the CDR3 is kept, 48 bases in frame from base 1. Relative to germline, V is 6 bases shorter and J is 0 bases shorter, with 12 bases between their ends. On this clone itself: Its antigen target is currently unknown. No clone much larger than this one lies a single base away; base qualities are absent.

The immunoSEQ Assay was the method used to sequence TCRbeta CDR3 regions. After extraction, genomic DNA underwent amplification by bias-controlled multiplex PCR, followed by high-throughput sequencing. The original pipeline was this. To quantify the absolute abundance of every unique TCRbeta CDR3 region, sequences were collapsed and filtered. Usable DNA was measured by amplifying reference genes present in all nucleated cells, and TCRbeta template counts were normalized to that usable DNA to estimate T cell fraction. Repertoire TCRs were annotated as SARS-CoV-2-specific when V gene, CDR3 amino acid sequence and J gene were exactly matched to a known reactive TCR set. The reference SARS-CoV-2 TCR set was obtained from MIRA and was filtered for enrichment in COVID-19-positive ImmuneCODE repertoires, whereby public or cross-reactive TCRs were removed. Based on the MIRA antigens, annotated TCRs were further analysed at the level of specific ORF or position within ORF. Breadth was defined as the number of annotated unique rearrangements divided by the total number of unique productive rearrangements, and depth was defined as the summed frequency of the annotated unique rearrangements. Group comparisons of TCR breadth used two-sided Wilcoxon rank-sum tests. This immuneACCESS table, as held by TCRdb, lists in-frame sequences with V and J called but not all clones. Of the missing ones, under half trace to an unresolved V gene in checked studies; the others have no known cause. For V, J and clone size, that table is used; D and trimming come from the DNA. Within this sample are over 110,000 clones, with roughly 85% of them counted one time only. The top ten clones comprise 5% of the sample.

According to the study, the label for this sample's time point signals: individuals recovered from natural SARS-CoV-2 infection. The chain is assembled from TRBV2 and TRBJ1-6, with a weak D call of TRBD1 (6 bases match). The input for sequencing was peripheral blood, taken after recovery from COVID-19. This sequence originates from a human donor who had recovered from COVID-19. The CDR3 is CASSGQPSSYNSPLHF. The nucleotide sequence is TGTGCCAGCAGCGGACAGCCGAGCTCCTATAATTCACCCCTCCACTTT. Reference TRBV2 and TRBJ1-6 genes cover what lies past the CDR3, so the full variable domain is EPEVTQTPSHQVTQMGQEVILRCVPISNHLYFYWYRQILGQKVEFLVSFYNNEISEKSEIFDDQFSVERPDGSNFTLKIRSTKLEDSAMYFCASSGQPSSYNSPLHFGNGTRLTVT.